This T cell receptor beta chain was sequenced for a study of sequential checkpoint blockade in melanoma. Study-wide background: Patients were randomized 1:1 to nivolumab-then-ipilimumab or ipilimumab-then-nivolumab first-line. Maintenance nivolumab came after either treatment sequence.

Repertoires were generated with immunoSEQ multiplex PCR, while TCRdb's copy carries only in-frame clones and drops some. The repertoire consists of 40,000 or so clones, with 80% to 90% occurring once and the leading ten covering around 5.8%. Treatment meaning: randomized to nivolumab then ipilimumab (arm A) or the reverse (arm B). DNA-damaging chemotherapy had not been given to any patient beforehand. Live CD3+CD8+ CD19− CD56− cells were sorted from PBMCs. V was cut by 3 bases and J by 12 bases, with 9 bases left in between. Germline V lookup: CDR1 SGHVS, CDR2 FQNEAQ. The CDR3 has 11 residues. Here the sequenced sample was CD8+ T cells sorted from blood (inferred from file names), taken from a patient given nivolumab and ipilimumab in sequence. This TCR was sampled from a human donor with melanoma. The chain is built from TRBV7-8 and TRBJ2-1; D is perhaps TRBD2 (5 bases). The CDR3 sequence is CASSFSEGQFF. The DNA for the CDR3 is TGTGCCAGCAGCTTCTCCGAGGGGCAGTTCTTC.